This T cell receptor beta chain stems from a study of CD8 T cells in ankylosing spondylitis. This clonotype was seen many times. No antigen is known for it. MiXCR was run by TCRdb on the 5' RACE reads, yielding one entry per CDR3 protein. The sample lists 200,000 to 250,000 distinct CDR3 sequences, approximately 7.3% occurring once. Study outcomes and limitations: Blood from ankylosing spondylitis patients appeared to carry a characteristic roughly 8-variant TCR beta motif.

Sequenced: blood, either unsorted or a sorted T cell fraction (not recorded which). This clonotype was sampled from a male donor with ankylosing spondylitis.

CDR3 loop: CASSLGGSAEGFF. The CDR3 nucleotides are TGTGCCAGCAGCTTGGGGGGATCAGCGGAGGGGTTCTTC. The J gene is TRBJ2-1, the V gene TRBV5-8, with D perhaps TRBD2 (6 bases). The CDR3 length is 13 residues. With 0 bases removed from V and 15 bases from J, the gap between germline ends came to 16 bases. Germline V lookup: CDR1 SGHTS, CDR2 YDEGEE.